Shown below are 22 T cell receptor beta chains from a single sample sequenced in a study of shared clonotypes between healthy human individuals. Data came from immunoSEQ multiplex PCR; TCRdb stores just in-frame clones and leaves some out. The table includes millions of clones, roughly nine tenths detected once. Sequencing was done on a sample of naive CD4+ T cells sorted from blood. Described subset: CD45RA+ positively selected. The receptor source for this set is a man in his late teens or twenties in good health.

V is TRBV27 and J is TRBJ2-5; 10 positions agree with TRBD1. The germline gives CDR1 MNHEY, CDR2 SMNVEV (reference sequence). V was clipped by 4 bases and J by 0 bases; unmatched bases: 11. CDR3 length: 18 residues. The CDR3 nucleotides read TGTGCCAGCAGTTATGGCCGGGACAGGGGCCCGTACCAAGAGACCCAGTACTTC. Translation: CASSYGRDRGPYQETQYF.

The CDR3 DNA is TGTGCCACCAGGTCGCTGACTAGCGGGTTTCAGACCCAGTACTTC. Protein sequence: CATRSLTSGFQTQYF. The chain combines TRBV15 with TRBJ2-5; 10 nucleotides agree with TRBD2. V lost 6 bases, J lost 6 bases, and 10 bases stayed unmatched. CDR1 and CDR2 (germline): LNHNV, YYDKDF (reference sequence). This CDR3 comprises 15 residues.

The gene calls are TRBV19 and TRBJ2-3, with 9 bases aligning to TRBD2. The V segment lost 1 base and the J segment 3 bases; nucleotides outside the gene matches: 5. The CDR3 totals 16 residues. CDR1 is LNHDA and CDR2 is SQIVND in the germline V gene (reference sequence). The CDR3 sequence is CASSIVGAGGTDTQYF. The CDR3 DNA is TGTGCCAGTAGTATAGTCGGAGCGGGGGGAACAGATACGCAGTATTTT.

CDR3 amino acids: CATRRALGTDTQYF. The CDR3 DNA follows: TGTGCCACCCGGAGGGCCTTGGGCACAGATACGCAGTATTTT. The chain joins TRBV27 to TRBJ2-3, with TRBD2 as a possible D gene (6 bases). V dropped 10 bases and J dropped 1 base, with 15 bases sitting between them. CDR1 and CDR2 (germline): MNHEY, SMNVEV (reference sequence). The CDR3 consists of 14 residues.

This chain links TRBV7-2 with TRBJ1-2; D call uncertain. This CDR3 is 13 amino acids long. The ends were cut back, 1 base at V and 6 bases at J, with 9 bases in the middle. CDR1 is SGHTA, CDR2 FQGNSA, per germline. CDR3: CASSLVLGNGYTF. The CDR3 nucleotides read TGTGCCAGCAGCTTAGTATTAGGGAATGGCTACACCTTC. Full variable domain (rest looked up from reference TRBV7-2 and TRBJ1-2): GAGVSQSPSNKVTEKGKDVELRCDPISGHTALYWYRQSLGQGLEFLIYFQGNSAPDKSGLPSDRFSAERTGGSVSTLTIQRTQQEDSAVYLCASSLVLGNGYTFGSGTRLTVV.

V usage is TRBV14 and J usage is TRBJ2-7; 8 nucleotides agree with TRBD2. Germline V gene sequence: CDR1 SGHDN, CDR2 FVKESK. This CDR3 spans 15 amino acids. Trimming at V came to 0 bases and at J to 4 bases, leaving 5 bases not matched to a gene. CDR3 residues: CASSQELAVFYEQYF. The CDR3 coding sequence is TGTGCCAGCAGCCAAGAACTAGCGGTATTTTACGAGCAGTACTTC.

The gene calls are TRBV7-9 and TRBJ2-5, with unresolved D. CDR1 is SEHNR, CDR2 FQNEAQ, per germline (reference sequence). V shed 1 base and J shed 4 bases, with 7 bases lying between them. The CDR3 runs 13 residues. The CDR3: CASSLVPSETQYF. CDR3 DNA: TGTGCCAGCAGCTTAGTCCCCTCAGAGACCCAGTACTTC.

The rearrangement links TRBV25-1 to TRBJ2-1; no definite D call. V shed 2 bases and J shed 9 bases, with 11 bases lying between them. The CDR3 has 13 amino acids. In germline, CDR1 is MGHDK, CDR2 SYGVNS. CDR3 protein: CASSETSFGEQFF. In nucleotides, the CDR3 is TGTGCCAGCAGTGAAACCTCGTTCGGTGAGCAGTTCTTC.

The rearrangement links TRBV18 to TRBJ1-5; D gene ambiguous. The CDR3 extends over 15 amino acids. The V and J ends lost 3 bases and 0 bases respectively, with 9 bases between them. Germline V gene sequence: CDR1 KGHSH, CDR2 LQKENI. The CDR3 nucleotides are TGTGCCAGCTCACCGCAGTCGAATAGCAATCAGCCCCAGCATTTT. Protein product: CASSPQSNSNQPQHF.

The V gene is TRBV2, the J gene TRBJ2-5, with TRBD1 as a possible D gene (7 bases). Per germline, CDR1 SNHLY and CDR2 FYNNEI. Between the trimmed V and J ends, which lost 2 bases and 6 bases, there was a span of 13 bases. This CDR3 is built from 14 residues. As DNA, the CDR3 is TGTGCCAGCAGTGAACTGGCAGGGGGGAAGACCCAGTACTTC. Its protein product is CASSELAGGKTQYF.

The CDR3 bases are TGTGCCAGCAGTTTAATTAATCTAGTAGAGGGGAATGAGCAGTTCTTC. It yields the protein CASSLINLVEGNEQFF. V gene TRBV27 combines with J gene TRBJ2-1, with D perhaps being TRBD1 or TRBD2 (5 bases each). The V gene's germline CDR1 is MNHEY and CDR2 SMNVEV (reference sequence). Trimming stripped 2 bases from V and 7 bases from J, with 18 bases between. The CDR3 length is 16 residues.

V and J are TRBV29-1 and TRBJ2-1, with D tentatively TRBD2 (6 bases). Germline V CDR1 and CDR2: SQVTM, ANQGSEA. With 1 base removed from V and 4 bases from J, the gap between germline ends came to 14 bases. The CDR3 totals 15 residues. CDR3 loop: CSVEGPGGKYNEQFF. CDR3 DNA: TGCAGCGTTGAAGGGCCCGGCGGGAAATACAATGAGCAGTTCTTC.

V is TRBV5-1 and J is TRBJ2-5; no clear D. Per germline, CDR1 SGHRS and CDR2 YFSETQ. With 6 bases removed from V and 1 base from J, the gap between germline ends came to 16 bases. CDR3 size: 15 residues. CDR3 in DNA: TGCGCCAGCACCCCAGGAAGACGGCGCCAAGAGACCCAGTACTTC. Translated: CASTPGRRRQETQYF.

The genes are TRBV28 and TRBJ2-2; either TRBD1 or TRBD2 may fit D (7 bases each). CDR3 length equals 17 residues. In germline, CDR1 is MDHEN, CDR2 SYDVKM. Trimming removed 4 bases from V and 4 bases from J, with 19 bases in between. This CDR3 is CASSSTRGAGGTGELFF. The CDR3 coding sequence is TGTGCCAGCAGTTCCACCCGGGGGGCAGGGGGCACCGGGGAGCTGTTTTTT.

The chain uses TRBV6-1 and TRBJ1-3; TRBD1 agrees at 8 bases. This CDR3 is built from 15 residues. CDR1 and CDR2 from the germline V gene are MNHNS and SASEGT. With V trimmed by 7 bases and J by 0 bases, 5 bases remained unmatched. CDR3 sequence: CASILDRASGNTIYF. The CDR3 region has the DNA TGTGCCAGCATTCTGGACAGGGCCTCTGGAAACACCATATATTTT.

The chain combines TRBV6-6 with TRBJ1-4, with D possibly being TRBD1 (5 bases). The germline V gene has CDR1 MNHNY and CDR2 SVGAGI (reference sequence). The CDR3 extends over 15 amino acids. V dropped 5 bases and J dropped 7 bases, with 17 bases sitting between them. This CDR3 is CASSPPRGTFEKLFF. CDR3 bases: TGTGCCAGCAGTCCCCCCCGGGGGACGTTTGAAAAACTGTTTTTT.

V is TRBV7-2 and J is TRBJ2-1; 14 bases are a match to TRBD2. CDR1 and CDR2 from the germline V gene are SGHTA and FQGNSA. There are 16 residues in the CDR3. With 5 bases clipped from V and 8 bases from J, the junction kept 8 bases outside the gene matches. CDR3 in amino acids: CASSNGLAGGSHEQFF. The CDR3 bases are TGTGCCAGCAGCAACGGACTAGCGGGAGGATCCCATGAGCAGTTCTTC. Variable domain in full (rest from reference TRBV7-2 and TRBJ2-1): GAGVSQSPSNKVTEKGKDVELRCDPISGHTALYWYRQSLGQGLEFLIYFQGNSAPDKSGLPSDRFSAERTGGSVSTLTIQRTQQEDSAVYLCASSNGLAGGSHEQFFGPGTRLTVL.

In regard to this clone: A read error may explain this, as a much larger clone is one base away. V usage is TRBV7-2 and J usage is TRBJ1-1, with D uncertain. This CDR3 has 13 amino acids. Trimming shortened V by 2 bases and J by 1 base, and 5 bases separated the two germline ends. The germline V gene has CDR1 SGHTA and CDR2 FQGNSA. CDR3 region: CASSLYGNTEAFF. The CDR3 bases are TGTGCCAGCAGCTTATACGGGAACACTGAAGCTTTCTTT.

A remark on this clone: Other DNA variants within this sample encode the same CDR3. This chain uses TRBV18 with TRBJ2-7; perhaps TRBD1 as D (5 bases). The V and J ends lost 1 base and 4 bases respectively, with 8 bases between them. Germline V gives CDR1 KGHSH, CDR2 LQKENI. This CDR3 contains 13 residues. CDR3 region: CASSPLQGYEQYF. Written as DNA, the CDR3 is TGTGCCAGCTCACCACTTCAGGGATACGAGCAGTACTTC.

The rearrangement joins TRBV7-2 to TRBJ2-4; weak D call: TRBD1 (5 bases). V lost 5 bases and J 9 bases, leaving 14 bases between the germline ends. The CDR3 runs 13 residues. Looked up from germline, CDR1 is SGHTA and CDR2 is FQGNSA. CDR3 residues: CASSISSGLIQYF. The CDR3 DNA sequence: TGTGCCAGCAGCATATCGTCAGGGCTCATTCAGTACTTC. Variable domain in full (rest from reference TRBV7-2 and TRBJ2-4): GAGVSQSPSNKVTEKGKDVELRCDPISGHTALYWYRQSLGQGLEFLIYFQGNSAPDKSGLPSDRFSAERTGGSVSTLTIQRTQQEDSAVYLCASSISSGLIQYFGAGTRLSVL.

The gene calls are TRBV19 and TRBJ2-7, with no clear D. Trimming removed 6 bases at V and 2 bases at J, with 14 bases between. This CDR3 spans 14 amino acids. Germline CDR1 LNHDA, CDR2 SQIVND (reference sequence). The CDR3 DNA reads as TGTGCCAGTAGCCAGGTTCCGCAAGCCTACGAGCAGTACTTC. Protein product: CASSQVPQAYEQYF.

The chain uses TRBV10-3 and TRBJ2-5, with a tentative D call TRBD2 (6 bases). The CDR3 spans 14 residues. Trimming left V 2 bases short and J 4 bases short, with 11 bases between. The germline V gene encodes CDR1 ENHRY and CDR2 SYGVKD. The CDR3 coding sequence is TGTGCCATCAGTGAGGGGGGGATAGGAGAGACCCAGTACTTC. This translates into CAISEGGIGETQYF.